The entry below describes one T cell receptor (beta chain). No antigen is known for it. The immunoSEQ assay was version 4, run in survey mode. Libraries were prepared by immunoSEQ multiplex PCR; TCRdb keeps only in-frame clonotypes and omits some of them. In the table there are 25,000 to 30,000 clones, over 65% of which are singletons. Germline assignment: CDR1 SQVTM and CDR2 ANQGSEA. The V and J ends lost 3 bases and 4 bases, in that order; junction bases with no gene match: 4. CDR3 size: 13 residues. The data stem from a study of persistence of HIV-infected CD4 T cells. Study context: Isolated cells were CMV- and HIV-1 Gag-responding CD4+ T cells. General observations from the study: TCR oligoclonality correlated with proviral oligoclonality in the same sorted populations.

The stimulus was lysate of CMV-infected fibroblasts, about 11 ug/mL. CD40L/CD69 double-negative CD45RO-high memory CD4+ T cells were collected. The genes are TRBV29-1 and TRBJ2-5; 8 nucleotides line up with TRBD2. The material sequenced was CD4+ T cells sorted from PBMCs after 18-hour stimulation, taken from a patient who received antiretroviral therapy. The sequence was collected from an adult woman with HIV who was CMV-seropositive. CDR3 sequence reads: CSVEASGPETQYF. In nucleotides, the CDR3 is TGCAGCGTTGAGGCTAGCGGGCCAGAGACCCAGTACTTC.